What follows are 19 T cell receptor beta chains derived from one specimen sequenced in a study of shared clonotypes between healthy human individuals. TCRdb's copy holds only in-frame clones and misses some; the assay was immunoSEQ multiplex PCR. The data show millions of clones, with approximately 92% seen just once and roughly 0.15% held by the top ten. The material sequenced was naive CD4+ T cells sorted from blood. Indicated subset: CD45RA+ positively selected. The receptors derive from a young man in good health.

The genes are TRBV30 and TRBJ1-5; the match to TRBD1 covers 10 bases. From germline, CDR1 is GTSNPN and CDR2 SVGIG (reference sequence). After removal of 4 bases from V and 7 bases from J, the junction contained 13 bases not matched to a gene. The CDR3 contains 16 residues. CDR3 DNA sequence: TGTGCCTGGATCTCAACGGAGACAGGGGGCGGCCAGCCCCAGCATTTT. Protein: CAWISTETGGGQPQHF.

CDR3 protein: CASSNNRAYGYTF. The CDR3 region has the DNA TGTGCCAGCAGCAATAACAGAGCCTATGGCTACACCTTC. The rearrangement uses TRBV21-1 and TRBJ1-2; the table calls TRBD1, which could not be checked here. TRBV21-1 is recorded as a pseudogene. The CDR3 loop spans 13 amino acids.

The chain couples TRBV6-5 to TRBJ2-5; TRBD1 or TRBD2 may be the D gene (5 bases each). Judging by the DNA end, TRBJ2-7 fits better; the J call may be wrong. Germline loops: CDR1 MNHEY, CDR2 SVGAGI. There are 15 residues in the CDR3. The CDR3 DNA reads TGTGCCAGCGGGAGTCGGTGGACAAGCTCCTACGAGCAGTACTTC. Translated: CASGSRWTSSYEQYF.

The V and J genes are TRBV7-9 and TRBJ1-1; D gene uncertain. V was shortened by 1 base and J by 1 base, with 10 bases between the two germline ends. This CDR3 comprises 15 residues. From germline, CDR1 is SEHNR and CDR2 FQNEAQ (reference sequence). The CDR3 DNA reads as TGTGCCAGCAGCTTAGTGGTGAATCGGAACACTGAAGCTTTCTTT. Its translation is CASSLVVNRNTEAFF. Complete variable domain (other parts from reference TRBV7-9 and TRBJ1-1): DTGVSQNPRHKITKRGQNVTFRCDPISEHNRLYWYRQTLGQGPEFLTYFQNEAQLEKSRLLSDRFSAERPKGSFSTLEIQRTEQGDSAMYLCASSLVVNRNTEAFFGQGTRLTVV.

CDR3 bases: TGTGCCAGCAGTTACACCGGGACCCAAAGCTCCTACGAGCAGTACTTC. This codes for CASSYTGTQSSYEQYF. The gene calls are TRBV6-6 and TRBJ2-7, with D possibly called TRBD1 or TRBD2 (5 bases each). This CDR3 spans 16 amino acids. Trimming shortened V by 2 bases and J by 0 bases, and 14 bases separated the two germline ends. Germline assignment: CDR1 MNHNY and CDR2 SVGAGI (reference sequence).

A remark on this clone: Additional DNA sequences in this sample encode the identical CDR3. The CDR3 DNA is TGTGCCAGCAGTTTATCGCGGGGGGACACTGAAGCTTTCTTT. This codes for CASSLSRGDTEAFF. The chain links TRBV27 to TRBJ1-1; maybe TRBD1 (5 bases). This CDR3 is built from 14 residues. Germline V gives CDR1 MNHEY, CDR2 SMNVEV (reference sequence). The V gene lost 0 bases and the J gene lost 3 bases, with 8 bases spanning the gap.

The chain couples TRBV30 to TRBJ1-6; D is undetermined. The V gene's germline CDR1 is GTSNPN and CDR2 SVGIG (reference sequence). The CDR3 is 13 amino acids. Between the trimmed V and J ends, which lost 4 bases and 7 bases, there was a span of 11 bases. DNA of the CDR3: TGTGCCTGGACTGGCCAGCAAAATTCACCCCTCCACTTT. Translated: CAWTGQQNSPLHF.

As for this clone: Other DNA sequences within the sample encode an identical CDR3. The chain combines TRBV7-2 with TRBJ1-3, with D possibly matching TRBD1 (5 bases). The V gene lost 8 bases and the J gene lost 1 base, with 15 bases spanning the gap. Germline CDR1 SGHTA, CDR2 FQGNSA. This CDR3 has 15 residues. CDR3 DNA sequence: TGTGCCAGCCGTGAGGGGAGTCCTTCTGGAAACACCATATATTTT. Translated, it gives CASREGSPSGNTIYF.

This clone appeared a single time. This chain joins TRBV30 and TRBJ2-3, with 8 bases fitting TRBD2. This CDR3 has 16 amino acids. Germline V gives CDR1 GTSNPN, CDR2 SVGIG (reference sequence). Unmatched junction bases numbered 9, after V lost 0 bases and J lost 4 bases. CDR3 in DNA: TGTGCCTGGAGTGTACTAACGGGAGGGCCACCAGATACGCAGTATTTT. It is translated as CAWSVLTGGPPDTQYF.

Turning to this clone: Additional DNA sequences in this sample encode the identical CDR3. The V call is TRBV10-3, the J call TRBJ2-5; D may match TRBD1 or TRBD2 (5 bases each). The V and J ends lost 2 bases and 5 bases respectively, with 9 bases between them. CDR1 and CDR2 from the germline V gene are ENHRY and SYGVKD. This CDR3 has 13 residues. The CDR3 DNA reads TGTGCCATCAGTGAGAGTGGGACGGAGACCCAGTACTTC. This gives the protein CAISESGTETQYF.

The J gene is TRBJ1-6, the V gene TRBV6-1; 11 bases agree with TRBD1. The CDR3 covers 15 residues. Germline V gives CDR1 MNHNS, CDR2 SASEGT. Losses at the gene ends were 8 bases for V and 10 bases for J; bases not matched to a gene: 10. The CDR3 DNA sequence: TGTGCCAGCTCACCCGAGGGGACAGGGGGATCACCCCTCCACTTT. This gives the protein CASSPEGTGGSPLHF.

The J gene is TRBJ1-1, the V gene TRBV10-3; tentative D call: TRBD1 (6 bases). The CDR3 is made up of 14 amino acids. Trimming stripped 10 bases from V and 3 bases from J, with 18 bases between. Germline lookup yields CDR1 ENHRY and CDR2 SYGVKD. The CDR3 loop is CATLPRQDYTEAFF. The DNA for the CDR3 is TGTGCCACTCTACCTCGACAGGATTACACTGAAGCTTTCTTT.

The CDR3 region has the DNA TGCGCCAGCAGCAGTGGGGGACAGGCACTCGAGCAGTACTTC. As protein: CASSSGGQALEQYF. The chain carries TRBV5-1 and TRBJ2-7; 8 nucleotides agree with TRBD1. The CDR3 sequence is 14 residues long. The germline CDR1 and CDR2 sequences are SGHRS and YFSETQ. Trimming took 4 bases from V and 6 from J; bases not matched to a gene: 9.

This rearrangement joins TRBV6-1 to TRBJ2-2; D possibly uses TRBD1 or TRBD2 (7 bases each). From germline, CDR1 is MNHNS and CDR2 SASEGT. This CDR3 spans 16 amino acids. V lost 2 bases and J lost 6, with 16 bases in between. Here the CDR3 reads CASSEQGGSLAGELFF. The CDR3 DNA sequence: TGTGCCAGCAGTGAACAGGGGGGGAGTCTCGCCGGGGAGCTGTTTTTT.

The chain employs TRBV7-9 and TRBJ2-1, with 13 bases identical to TRBD2. The germline gives CDR1 SEHNR, CDR2 FQNEAQ (reference sequence). The CDR3 loop spans 16 amino acids. V shed 5 bases and J 4 bases; nucleotides not matched to a gene: 5. CDR3 residues: CASSLGLAGRYNEQFF. DNA for the CDR3: TGTGCCAGCAGCCTGGGACTAGCGGGGCGATACAATGAGCAGTTCTTC.

The V call is TRBV5-6, the J call TRBJ2-7; D is unresolved. Germline V gives CDR1 SGHDT, CDR2 YYEEEE. The CDR3 runs to 12 residues. V was clipped by 4 bases and J by 4 bases, with 9 bases between them. CDR3 sequence (DNA): TGTGCCAGCAGCGCCCCCCTTTACGAGCAGTACTTC. It translates to CASSAPLYEQYF.

The V gene is TRBV4-1, the J gene TRBJ1-1; D possibly corresponds to TRBD1 (6 bases). Germline-derived CDR1 and CDR2 are MGHRA and YSYEKL. The CDR3 has 15 amino acids. Trimming removed 0 bases from V and 5 bases from J, with 13 bases in between. The CDR3 region has the DNA TGCGCCAGCAGCCAAGAAGGGCAGGGGATAACTGAAGCTTTCTTT. Protein product: CASSQEGQGITEAFF.

The chain employs TRBV2 and TRBJ2-6, with 7 bases aligning to TRBD1. With V trimmed by 6 bases and J by 4 bases, 15 bases remained unmatched. The CDR3 covers 18 residues. Looked up from germline, CDR1 is SNHLY and CDR2 is FYNNEI. The CDR3 sequence: CASREDRNIALGANVLTF. The CDR3 coding sequence is TGTGCCAGCAGGGAGGACAGGAATATTGCTCTGGGGGCCAACGTCCTGACTTTC.

The chain recombines TRBV18 with TRBJ2-5; D call uncertain. This CDR3 is built from 14 residues. CDR1 and CDR2 from the germline V gene are KGHSH and LQKENI. The V and J ends lost 3 bases and 1 base respectively, with 9 bases between them. The CDR3 sequence: CASSPALLQETQYF. The CDR3 DNA sequence: TGTGCCAGCTCACCGGCTCTACTCCAAGAGACCCAGTACTTC.